This T cell receptor (beta chain) appears in the sequencing data of a study of memory CD4+ T cells and cytomegalovirus serostatus. The study's findings and limits: Each of fewer than 80 CMV-associated TCRbeta sequences occurred in one to five individuals.

Germline CDR1 SGHRS, CDR2 YFSETQ. The length of the CDR3 is 14 residues. V was clipped by 1 base and J by 2 bases; unmatched bases: 2. TCRdb's table, derived via immunoSEQ multiplex PCR, lists solely in-frame clones and lacks some. The sample consists of about 92,000 clones, about 80% of them appearing once. The sort gate was single viable CD3+CD4+CD8-CD45RO+ cells for memory CD4+ T cells. Serum IgG to CMV pp150, pp28, p38 and p52 defined serostatus. After thawing, CD4+ T cells were positively selected. Comments on this clone: Its antigen is undetermined.

This receptor was obtained from an adult in good health and CMV-seropositive. This chain joins TRBV5-1 and TRBJ2-7, with 8 bases fitting TRBD2. The sample was memory CD4+ T cells from blood. In nucleotides, the CDR3 is TGCGCCAGCAGCTTGACGGGGGGGCCCTACGAGCAGTACTTC. This sequence encodes CASSLTGGPYEQYF. Filled out from reference TRBV5-1 and TRBJ2-7, the complete variable domain reads KAGVTQTPRYLIKTRGQQVTLSCSPISGHRSVSWYQQTPGQGLQFLFEYFSETQRNKGNFPGRFSGRQFSNSRSEMNVSTLELGDSALYLCASSLTGGPYEQYFGPGTRLTVT.